The 31 T cell receptor beta chains below come from one sample, sequenced in a study of blood T cell repertoires in COVID-19. Assay: immunoSEQ multiplex PCR; the TCRdb copy retains only in-frame clones and omits some. This table has 50,000 to 70,000 clones, roughly 90% appearing once. Sequenced sample: peripheral blood. The receptors come from a woman older than 75 with active COVID-19.

V usage is TRBV4-1 and J usage is TRBJ2-7; 8 bases align to TRBD2. V lost 4 bases, J lost 4 bases, and 6 bases stayed unmatched. CDR3 length equals 14 residues. Germline V lookup: CDR1 MGHRA, CDR2 YSYEKL. CDR3 loop: CASSLPGGAYEQYF. CDR3 coding DNA: TGCGCCAGCAGCCTCCCCGGGGGGGCTTACGAGCAGTACTTC.

V usage is TRBV28 and J usage is TRBJ2-1; TRBD2 is a possible D gene (5 bases). CDR3 length equals 15 residues. CDR1 and CDR2 from the germline V gene are MDHEN and SYDVKM. V was clipped by 4 bases and J by 1 base, with 11 bases between them. The CDR3 loop is CASSSFGVSYNEQFF. CDR3 DNA sequence: TGTGCCAGCAGTTCGTTCGGGGTATCCTACAATGAGCAGTTCTTC.

This rearrangement joins TRBV18 to TRBJ2-7, with D possibly being TRBD1 (5 bases). The CDR3 is 16 residues long. Germline-derived CDR1 and CDR2 are KGHSH and LQKENI. The V and J ends lost 4 bases and 0 bases respectively, with 16 bases between them. CDR3 sequence reads: CASSLETVHTSYEQYF. CDR3 in DNA: TGTGCCAGCTCACTCGAGACAGTGCACACCTCCTACGAGCAGTACTTC.

This clone was observed a single time. The chain carries TRBV3-1 (or the pseudogene TRBV3-2) and TRBJ1-2, with TRBD1 as a possible D gene (5 bases). With 4 bases removed from V and 1 base from J, the gap between germline ends came to 10 bases. The CDR3 is 14 residues long. Germline CDR1 and CDR2: LGHDT and YNNKEL (reference sequence). In nucleotides, the CDR3 is TGTGCCAGCAGCCCCCTGCAGGGTAACTATGGCTACACCTTC. The encoded protein is CASSPLQGNYGYTF.

This sequence joins TRBV19 and TRBJ1-5, with 7 bases matching TRBD1. Per germline, CDR1 LNHDA and CDR2 SQIVND (reference sequence). V shed 4 bases, J shed 4 bases, and the junction held 7 bases outside the gene matches. The CDR3 is 15 amino acids. CDR3: CASSRNRGPNQPQHF. The CDR3 nucleotides are TGTGCCAGTAGTAGAAACAGGGGCCCTAATCAGCCCCAGCATTTT.

V is TRBV5-6 and J is TRBJ1-4; D not certain. The germline gives CDR1 SGHDT, CDR2 YYEEEE. V was clipped by 1 base and J by 8 bases, with 12 bases between them. CDR3 size: 14 residues. Here the CDR3 DNA reads TGTGCCAGCAGCTTGCTGGTAGAAGCGGAAAAACTGTTTTTT. It yields the protein CASSLLVEAEKLFF.

The chain has TRBV4-2 and TRBJ2-2, with a weak D call TRBD2 (5 bases). V lost 0 bases, J lost 6 bases, and 20 bases lay in between. This CDR3 is 18 amino acids long. CDR1 LGHNA and CDR2 YNFKEQ come from the germline V gene. DNA for the CDR3: TGTGCCAGCAGCCAAGATTACCTCCAGGACTTCCGAGCCGGGGAGCTGTTTTTT. It translates to CASSQDYLQDFRAGELFF.

CDR3 loop: CAWRFSGTTNSNEQFF. The CDR3, as DNA: TGTGCCTGGAGATTTAGCGGGACCACAAATTCCAATGAGCAGTTCTTC. The chain couples TRBV30 to TRBJ2-1; 8 nucleotides agree with TRBD2. The V segment lost 3 bases and the J segment 6 bases; nucleotides outside the gene matches: 13. This CDR3 region has 16 residues. The germline V gene has CDR1 GTSNPN and CDR2 SVGIG (reference sequence).

The chain recombines TRBV5-4 with TRBJ2-5, with 10 bases that match TRBD1. The germline gives CDR1 SGHNT, CDR2 YYREEE (reference sequence). V lost 2 bases to trimming and J lost 1 base; unmatched junction nucleotides: 8. The CDR3 runs to 17 residues. CDR3 bases: TGTGCCAGCAGCTTAGGGACAGGGGATGGGGGCCAAGAGACCCAGTACTTC. Translating gives CASSLGTGDGGQETQYF.

This chain uses TRBV6-5 with TRBJ1-6, with 7 bases that match TRBD1. Germline lookup yields CDR1 MNHEY and CDR2 SVGAGI. The CDR3 covers 14 residues. V shed 6 bases, J shed 5 bases, and the junction held 4 bases outside the gene matches. In DNA, the CDR3 is TGTGCCAGCAGCGCCGGGACAGATAATTCACCCCTCCACTTT. It is translated as CASSAGTDNSPLHF.

This sequence joins TRBV19 and TRBJ1-1; D gene uncertain. V was cut by 10 bases and J by 8 bases, with 11 bases left in between. Germline-derived CDR1 and CDR2 are LNHDA and SQIVND (reference sequence). The CDR3 spans 10 residues. Written as DNA, the CDR3 is TGTGCCACTTTTGCGGGGGAAGCTTTCTTT. It codes for CATFAGEAFF.

V and J are TRBV11-2 and TRBJ2-7, with 8 bases aligning to TRBD2. This CDR3 is built from 15 residues. V gave up 1 base and J gave up 4 bases; unmatched junction bases: 6. In germline, CDR1 is SGHAT, CDR2 FQNNGV. The chain's CDR3 is CASSLVGREAYEQYF. DNA for the CDR3: TGTGCCAGCAGCTTAGTGGGGCGGGAGGCGTACGAGCAGTACTTC.

This clone was recorded a few times. This chain connects TRBV28 to TRBJ2-7; TRBD2 matches at 11 bases. V trimming: 7 bases; J trimming: 7 bases; junction bases outside the gene matches: 12. The CDR3 contains 15 residues. CDR1 and CDR2 from the germline V gene are MDHEN and SYDVKM. CDR3 in amino acids: CASKTSGSGFEEQYF. The DNA for the CDR3 is TGTGCCAGCAAAACTAGCGGGAGTGGTTTTGAGGAGCAGTACTTC.

This clone was picked up one time. V usage is TRBV4-1 and J usage is TRBJ2-7; no clear D gene. V lost 1 base, J lost 0 bases, and 7 bases lay in between. The germline gives CDR1 MGHRA, CDR2 YSYEKL. The CDR3 runs to 14 residues. In nucleotides, the CDR3 is TGCGCCAGCAGCCAAGTATCAGACTCCTACGAGCAGTACTTC. It yields the protein CASSQVSDSYEQYF.

This clone was detected once. The junction departs from germline at one end; a sequencing error may be responsible. J is TRBJ2-5 and V is TRBV29-1; D may be TRBD2 (5 bases). The CDR3 runs 14 residues. Per germline, CDR1 SQVTM and CDR2 ANQGSEA. The CDR3 nucleotides are TGCAGCGTCGAAGGTCTGAGCGGCCAAGAGACCCAGTACTTC. As protein: CSVEGLSGQETQYF.

The chain combines TRBV18 with TRBJ2-3; 7 bases line up with TRBD2. With V trimmed by 8 bases and J by 0 bases, 14 bases remained unmatched. Germline CDR1 KGHSH, CDR2 LQKENI. The CDR3 is 17 amino acids. For the CDR3, the DNA is TGTGCCAGCGCCTCCCGGTCTAGCGGAACTAGCACAGATACGCAGTATTTT. Translating gives CASASRSSGTSTDTQYF.

The chain couples TRBV15 to TRBJ1-2; D not certain. Germline CDR1 LNHNV, CDR2 YYDKDF (reference sequence). The CDR3 has 15 residues. V was shortened by 5 bases and J by 5 bases, with 18 bases between the two germline ends. The DNA of the CDR3 is TGTGCCACCAGCGCCCAGCCTGGAGGTCCGTATGGCTACACCTTC. Translating gives CATSAQPGGPYGYTF.

CDR3: CASRAAPRGTQYF. The DNA of the CDR3 is TGTGCCAGCCGTGCCGCTCCCCGAGGGACCCAGTACTTC. The chain is built from TRBV27 and TRBJ2-5, with D unresolved. This CDR3 is 13 amino acids long. Trimming took 8 bases from V and 7 from J, leaving 17 bases between them. CDR1 MNHEY and CDR2 SMNVEV come from the germline V gene (reference sequence).

The chain links TRBV2 to TRBJ2-2; 9 bases agree with TRBD1. Germline values: CDR1 SNHLY, CDR2 FYNNEI. The CDR3 is made up of 15 amino acids. J lost 4 bases, V lost 6 bases, and 6 bases had no gene match. CDR3 bases: TGTGCCAGCAGGGTGGGACAGGGTGGCACCGGGGAGCTGTTTTTT. It codes for CASRVGQGGTGELFF.

The genes are TRBV28 and TRBJ1-4; a weak D match, TRBD1 (5 bases). Germline V gene lookup returns CDR1 MDHEN and CDR2 SYDVKM. Trimming shortened V by 3 bases and J by 8 bases, and 13 bases separated the two germline ends. The length of the CDR3 is 14 residues. The CDR3 DNA is TGTGCCAGCAGTTTGGAACCGCGGGGCGAAAAACTGTTTTTT. Protein: CASSLEPRGEKLFF.

The chain has TRBV25-1 and TRBJ2-7; 9 nucleotides agree with TRBD2. Germline assignment: CDR1 MGHDK and CDR2 SYGVNS. V was pared by 3 bases and J by 6 bases, with 12 bases of the junction left unmatched. This CDR3 has 16 residues. CDR3: CASSDQTGTSSSEQYF. CDR3 DNA sequence: TGTGCCAGCAGTGACCAAACTGGGACTAGCTCATCCGAGCAGTACTTC.

The V call is TRBV5-1, the J call TRBJ2-1; maybe TRBD2 (5 bases). V was shortened by 2 bases and J by 5 bases, with 11 bases between the two germline ends. The germline V gene encodes CDR1 SGHRS and CDR2 YFSETQ. The CDR3 spans 14 residues. In DNA form, the CDR3 reads TGCGCCAGCAGCTTATACGGGAAAAACAATGAGCAGTTCTTC. This gives the protein CASSLYGKNNEQFF.

This clone was seen only once. The gene calls are TRBV6-1 and TRBJ2-2, with D possibly TRBD2 on 7 matching bases. This CDR3 has 17 residues. V lost 2 bases to trimming and J lost 3 bases, with 16 bases between them. The V gene's germline CDR1 is MNHNS and CDR2 SASEGT. CDR3 DNA sequence: TGTGCCAGCAGTGAACGTGGGGGGGCCGAATACACCGGGGAGCTGTTTTTT. Translated, it gives CASSERGGAEYTGELFF.

This rearrangement joins TRBV19 to TRBJ2-7, with TRBD1 matching over 12 bases. The CDR3 sequence is 14 residues long. Germline CDR1 LNHDA, CDR2 SQIVND (reference sequence). V lost 6 bases, J lost 2 bases, and 2 bases stayed unmatched. The CDR3 spells CASRGQGATYEQYF. The CDR3 nucleotides are TGTGCCAGTAGGGGACAGGGGGCAACCTACGAGCAGTACTTC.

This chain connects TRBV5-4 to TRBJ2-7, with TRBD2 matching 15 bases. After removal of 4 bases from V and 4 bases from J, the junction contained 9 bases not matched to a gene. Per the germline V gene, CDR1 is SGHNT and CDR2 is YYREEE (reference sequence). The CDR3 extends over 17 amino acids. Here the CDR3 DNA reads TGTGCCAGCAGCCCCGGAGTTGGACTAGCGGGAGGGTACGAGCAGTACTTC. It codes for CASSPGVGLAGGYEQYF.

This chain links TRBV2 with TRBJ2-2, with a tentative D call TRBD1 (6 bases). V lost 4 bases, J lost 0 bases, and 9 bases lay in between. In germline, CDR1 is SNHLY, CDR2 FYNNEI. The CDR3 length is 15 residues. CDR3 coding DNA: TGTGCCAGCAGTGCTAACAGGGCGAACACCGGGGAGCTGTTTTTT. Residues: CASSANRANTGELFF.

The chain carries TRBV6-4 and TRBJ2-1; a possible D gene is TRBD1 (5 bases). CDR1 is MRHNA and CDR2 is SNTAGT in the germline V gene. V shed 0 bases and J shed 2 bases, with 8 bases lying between them. There are 15 residues in the CDR3. CDR3 amino acids: CASSDSGVPYNEQFF. As DNA, the CDR3 is TGTGCCAGCAGTGACTCAGGGGTCCCCTACAATGAGCAGTTCTTC.

This chain joins TRBV30 and TRBJ1-4; D is possibly TRBD1 (5 bases). Per the germline V gene, CDR1 is GTSNPN and CDR2 is SVGIG (reference sequence). Trimming took off 1 base at V and 5 bases at J, with 11 bases between the two ends. This CDR3 has 14 residues. CDR3 nucleotide sequence: TGTGCCTGGAGTGACGGGGGGATCAATGAAAAACTGTTTTTT. It specifies CAWSDGGINEKLFF.

This chain joins TRBV2 and TRBJ1-3, with D perhaps TRBD1 (5 bases). V was cut by 8 bases and J by 2 bases, with 10 bases left in between. This CDR3 region has 13 residues. Germline values: CDR1 SNHLY, CDR2 FYNNEI. DNA for the CDR3: TGTGCCAGCTCCAGCAGGGCTGGAAACACCATATATTTT. This translates into CASSSRAGNTIYF.

V and J are TRBV2 and TRBJ2-1, with 9 bases fitting TRBD2. The CDR3 contains 15 residues. Germline values: CDR1 SNHLY, CDR2 FYNNEI. The V and J ends lost 2 bases and 4 bases, in that order; junction bases with no gene match: 3. The CDR3 here is CASSELAGIYNEQFF. The CDR3 region has the DNA TGTGCCAGCAGTGAACTAGCGGGGATATACAATGAGCAGTTCTTC.

A single count supports this clone. The rearrangement links TRBV25-1 to TRBJ2-7; 10 bases fit TRBD2. CDR1 and CDR2 from the germline V gene are MGHDK and SYGVNS. Germline trimming cut 3 bases from V and 2 bases from J; bases unmatched to any gene: 4. The CDR3 length is 15 residues. The CDR3 loop is CASSERLAGAYEQYF. In DNA, the CDR3 is TGTGCCAGCAGTGAGAGACTAGCGGGCGCCTACGAGCAGTACTTC.